Listed here are 26 T cell receptor beta chains from one sample, sequenced in a study of blood T cells in healthy people across ages (dated by TCRdb to about 2015). Library preparation used 5' RACE. The sequencer was an Illumina HiSeq 2500. A second PCR of roughly 6 to 11 cycles was run with a J-beta primer mix and a sample-barcoded 5' primer. Starting from the raw public reads, TCRdb applied fastp trimming at Q25, assembled clones with MiXCR and retained in-frame beta chains. One record per CDR3 amino acid sequence lists the most common genes and DNA. This sample has about 2 million distinct CDR3 sequences in its table, and less than 50% of those were observed once. The top ten clonotypes cover around 2.1% of the sample. Sequencing used blood. Receptors were obtained from a woman aged 40-49 years in good health.

This clonotype was observed a handful of times. The chain combines TRBV27 with TRBJ2-6; no clear D gene. The CDR3 covers 15 residues. V lost 3 bases and J lost 4, with 10 bases in between. Germline V gives CDR1 MNHEY, CDR2 SMNVEV (reference sequence). The CDR3 DNA follows: TGTGCCAGCAGTTTCTCGGGCCTGGGGGCCAACGTCCTGACTTTC. Its translation is CASSFSGLGANVLTF.

The rearrangement links TRBV5-1 to TRBJ2-5, with D perhaps matching TRBD2 (7 bases). The CDR3 runs to 14 residues. Germline V gives CDR1 SGHRS, CDR2 YFSETQ. Trimming stripped 3 bases from V and 4 bases from J, with 13 bases between. DNA for the CDR3: TGCGCCAGCAGCTCCCAGGGGAGGGGAGAGACCCAGTACTTC. Its protein is CASSSQGRGETQYF.

This clonotype occurred a few times. This chain connects TRBV7-9 to TRBJ1-2; weak D call: TRBD1 (6 bases). The CDR3 loop spans 14 amino acids. The V gene's germline CDR1 is SEHNR and CDR2 FQNEAQ (reference sequence). V was clipped by 4 bases and J by 2 bases, with 11 bases between them. Here the CDR3 reads CASSSTDRNYGYTF. CDR3 coding DNA: TGTGCCAGCAGCTCTACAGACAGGAACTATGGCTACACCTTC.

The rearrangement links TRBV20-1 to TRBJ2-3; D remains unclear. Deletions cut 7 bases from V and 4 bases from J, with 15 bases between. Germline CDR1 reads DFQATT; CDR2 reads SNEGSKA (reference sequence). This CDR3 region has 13 residues. The DNA of the CDR3 is TGCAGTGAAGTTTTGGATTTGCCAGATACGCAGTATTTT. Its translation is CSEVLDLPDTQYF.

With respect to this clonotype: One junction end disagrees with the germline gene, perhaps due to a read error. V and J are TRBV6-5 and TRBJ2-5; no firm D call. The germline V gene encodes CDR1 MNHEY and CDR2 SVGAGI. The CDR3 spans 14 residues. The CDR3 nucleotides read TGTGCCGGCAGTCGTGGAGCAAGAAGAGAGACCCAGTACTTC. Protein: CAGSRGARRETQYF.

The J gene is TRBJ2-7, the V gene TRBV4-3; D might be TRBD2 (6 bases). V was trimmed by 0 bases and J by 4 bases, leaving 13 bases between them. CDR3 size: 15 residues. Germline V gives CDR1 LGHNA, CDR2 YSLEER. The CDR3 DNA is TGCGCCAGCAGCCAAGAGGGCGGGGTAAGGTACGAGCAGTACTTC. It translates to CASSQEGGVRYEQYF.

The chain recombines TRBV6-5 with TRBJ2-5, with D perhaps TRBD1 or TRBD2 (6 bases each). Deletions cut 0 bases from V and 5 bases from J, with 13 bases between. Germline CDR1 and CDR2: MNHEY and SVGAGI. The CDR3 loop spans 15 amino acids. This CDR3 is CASSYSQGGVETQYF. In DNA, the CDR3 is TGTGCCAGCAGTTACTCACAGGGAGGAGTTGAGACCCAGTACTTC.

The chain couples TRBV6-1 to TRBJ2-4; D is undetermined. The J call may be mistaken, given a closer DNA end match to TRBJ2-7. The germline gives CDR1 MNHNS, CDR2 SASEGT. The CDR3 loop spans 11 amino acids. The CDR3 DNA follows: TGTGCCAGCAGTGAAATGGCCGAGCAGTACTTC. The encoded protein is CASSEMAEQYF.

V and J are TRBV4-2 and TRBJ1-1; maybe TRBD1 (6 bases). V was trimmed by 1 base and J by 1 base, leaving 16 bases between them. The CDR3 length is 17 residues. CDR1 and CDR2 from the germline V gene are LGHNA and YNFKEQ. DNA for the CDR3: TGTGCCAGCAGCCAAGTGGTCAAGGGGGTGGGGAACACTGAAGCTTTCTTT. The encoded protein is CASSQVVKGVGNTEAFF.

Here the CDR3 reads CSATFLAGGFRDTQYF. The CDR3 DNA sequence: TGCAGTGCAACCTTCCTAGCGGGGGGGTTCAGGGATACGCAGTATTTT. The chain combines TRBV20-1 with TRBJ2-3, with TRBD2 matching 12 bases. Germline V lookup: CDR1 DFQATT, CDR2 SNEGSKA (reference sequence). V dropped 6 bases and J dropped 6; count of bases not matched to a gene: 13. This CDR3 spans 16 amino acids.

This sequence joins TRBV5-1 and TRBJ2-4, with D unresolved. CDR3 length: 12 amino acids. Deletions cut 5 bases from V and 4 bases from J, with 7 bases between. CDR1 is SGHRS and CDR2 is YFSETQ in the germline V gene. CDR3: CASRGIKNIQYF. The CDR3 coding sequence is TGCGCCAGCAGGGGGATAAAAAACATTCAGTACTTC.

The chain uses TRBV7-8 and TRBJ2-7; D is uncertain. The CDR3 extends over 13 amino acids. Trimming removed 3 bases from V and 3 bases from J, with 9 bases in between. The germline V gene encodes CDR1 SGHVS and CDR2 FQNEAQ. The CDR3 sequence: CASSFNVSYEQYF. For the CDR3, the DNA is TGTGCCAGCAGCTTCAACGTAAGCTACGAGCAGTACTTC.

The chain is built from TRBV29-1 and TRBJ1-2, with D tentatively TRBD1 (5 bases). Germline V gene lookup returns CDR1 SQVTM and CDR2 ANQGSEA. Trimming removed 0 bases from V and 6 bases from J, with 14 bases in between. The CDR3 extends over 14 amino acids. The CDR3 DNA follows: TGCAGCGTTGAAGAAGGGGCGGCTAGAGATGGCTACACCTTC. It translates to CSVEEGAARDGYTF.

This chain joins TRBV28 and TRBJ2-3; TRBD2 matches 7 bases. V gave up 2 bases and J gave up 9 bases; unmatched junction bases: 11. This CDR3 spans 15 amino acids. Germline CDR1 and CDR2: MDHEN and SYDVKM. The CDR3 loop is CASSLRAGRDPTQYF. As DNA, the CDR3 is TGTGCCAGCAGTTTACGGGCAGGGAGGGACCCCACGCAGTATTTT.

This clonotype was picked up a small number of times. The chain employs TRBV2 and TRBJ2-1; D remains unclear. Trimming stripped 8 bases from V and 12 bases from J, with 20 bases between. The CDR3 is made up of 13 amino acids. Germline-derived CDR1 and CDR2 are SNHLY and FYNNEI. The chain's CDR3 is CASVPISELGQFF. The CDR3 region has the DNA TGTGCCAGCGTCCCCATCTCAGAACTTGGGCAGTTCTTC.

The sample holds a few counts of this clonotype. This sequence joins TRBV5-5 and TRBJ2-1; tentatively, D is TRBD1 (6 bases). Germline CDR1 reads SGHKS; CDR2 reads YYEKEE (reference sequence). CDR3 size: 16 residues. Between the trimmed V and J ends, which lost 0 bases and 3 bases, there was a span of 13 bases. The CDR3 sequence is CASSLGEGGNYNEQFF. The DNA for the CDR3 is TGTGCCAGCAGCTTGGGAGAAGGGGGAAACTACAATGAGCAGTTCTTC.

V usage is TRBV5-1 and J usage is TRBJ2-3; 8 bases line up with TRBD2. Germline values: CDR1 SGHRS, CDR2 YFSETQ. V was pared by 0 bases and J by 7 bases, with 7 bases of the junction left unmatched. The CDR3 loop spans 15 amino acids. The CDR3 sequence: CASSLESGGVNTQYF. The CDR3, as DNA: TGCGCCAGCAGCTTGGAAAGCGGGGGTGTAAATACGCAGTATTTT.

There are a few counts of this clonotype. The V call is TRBV29-1, the J call TRBJ2-7; a possible D gene is TRBD1 (6 bases). In germline, CDR1 is SQVTM, CDR2 ANQGSEA. With 6 bases removed from V and 4 bases from J, the gap between germline ends came to 22 bases. The CDR3 has 15 amino acids. The CDR3 DNA reads as TGCAGCGTGAAACCCCGGGACACGCTCGGGTACGAGCAGTACTTC. It is translated as CSVKPRDTLGYEQYF.

This clonotype was observed a handful of times. The chain combines TRBV7-2 with TRBJ2-1; D perhaps matches TRBD2 (6 bases). V was cut by 5 bases and J by 0 bases, with 11 bases left in between. Per germline, CDR1 SGHTA and CDR2 FQGNSA. The CDR3 has 15 residues. CDR3 sequence reads: CASSRGSSSYNEQFF. The CDR3 DNA is TGTGCCAGCAGCCGGGGGTCTAGCTCCTACAATGAGCAGTTCTTC. Filled out from reference TRBV7-2 and TRBJ2-1, the complete variable domain reads GAGVSQSPSNKVTEKGKDVELRCDPISGHTALYWYRQSLGQGLEFLIYFQGNSAPDKSGLPSDRFSAERTGGSVSTLTIQRTQQEDSAVYLCASSRGSSSYNEQFFGPGTRLTVL.

The J gene is TRBJ2-3, the V gene TRBV7-9; the D is unclear. This CDR3 spans 14 amino acids. Germline CDR1 reads SEHNR; CDR2 reads FQNEAQ (reference sequence). Trimming took off 6 bases at V and 2 bases at J, with 12 bases between the two ends. The CDR3 reads CASRPQAVTDTQYF. The CDR3 nucleotides are TGTGCCAGCAGACCCCAGGCGGTCACAGATACGCAGTATTTT.

This clonotype appeared a few times. The chain is built from TRBV4-1 and TRBJ2-1, with TRBD1 matching over 7 bases. This CDR3 spans 16 amino acids. V was clipped by 1 base and J by 1 base; unmatched bases: 4. Germline values: CDR1 MGHRA, CDR2 YSYEKL. CDR3 nucleotides: TGCGCCAGCAGCCAAGCGACAGGGCCTTCCTACAATGAGCAGTTCTTC. Translation gives CASSQATGPSYNEQFF.

This clonotype was observed a few times. This chain joins TRBV29-1 and TRBJ2-1, with 10 bases identical to TRBD2. The CDR3 has 16 residues. Germline-derived CDR1 and CDR2 are SQVTM and ANQGSEA. V shed 4 bases, J shed 0 bases, and the junction held 6 bases outside the gene matches. The CDR3 sequence: CSVGGAGGISYNEQFF. For the CDR3, the DNA is TGCAGCGTTGGGGGAGCGGGGGGGATCTCCTACAATGAGCAGTTCTTC.

Comment on this clonotype: This may be a read error, as it is one base from a much larger clone. The chain carries TRBV19 and TRBJ2-1; no reliable D call. The CDR3 extends over 13 amino acids. In germline, CDR1 is LNHDA, CDR2 SQIVND (reference sequence). CDR3 in amino acids: CARSISDYNEQFF. CDR3 DNA: TGTGCCAGGAGTATCTCGGATTACAATGAGCAGTTCTTC.

This clonotype was observed a few times. The rearrangement joins TRBV6-5 to TRBJ2-7; D might be TRBD1 (5 bases). V shed 3 bases and J shed 3 bases, with 9 bases lying between them. This CDR3 region has 13 residues. Germline values: CDR1 MNHEY, CDR2 SVGAGI. This CDR3 is CASSYNRNYEQYF. The CDR3 DNA reads TGTGCCAGCAGTTATAACAGGAACTACGAGCAGTACTTC.

The rearrangement uses TRBV12-3 or TRBV12-4 and TRBJ1-6; D is ambiguous. V gave up 7 bases and J gave up 6 bases, with 13 bases separating them. This CDR3 is 14 amino acids long. Here the CDR3 DNA reads TGTGCCAGCACCCGTCATGGGTCTAATTCACCCCTCCACTTT. Its protein product is CASTRHGSNSPLHF.

Only one count was recorded for this clonotype. The gene calls are TRBV27 and TRBJ2-5; tentative D call: TRBD1 (6 bases). This CDR3 is 14 amino acids long. The ends were cut back, 5 bases at V and 1 base at J, with 11 bases in the middle. CDR1 MNHEY and CDR2 SMNVEV come from the germline V gene (reference sequence). The CDR3 is CASSSWGLQETQYF. For the CDR3, the DNA is TGTGCCAGCAGTAGCTGGGGGCTCCAAGAGACCCAGTACTTC.